One sample yielded the 23 T cell receptor beta chains listed below, sequenced in a study of blood T cells in healthy people across ages. Alongside a J-beta primer mix, a sample-barcoded 5' primer served in a second PCR lasting roughly 6 to 11 cycles. TCRdb reanalysed the 5' RACE reads using MiXCR and keeps one entry per CDR3 protein. The table has about 1.5 million distinct CDR3 sequences, 40% to 45% seen once. The specimen was blood. The receptor set was obtained from a woman between 18 and 29 years old in good health.

The chain combines TRBV7-8 with TRBJ1-1; D remains ambiguous. Trimming removed 3 bases from V and 4 bases from J, with 9 bases in between. The CDR3 is 13 residues long. CDR1 is SGHVS, CDR2 FQNEAQ, per germline. CDR3 DNA: TGTGCCAGCAGCTTTCTTTTAAGCACTGAAGCTTTCTTT. It is translated as CASSFLLSTEAFF.

This clonotype was observed a handful of times. The rearrangement links TRBV4-3 to TRBJ2-3; tentative D call: TRBD2 (6 bases). Trimming removed 0 bases at V and 5 bases at J, with 15 bases between. The CDR3 loop spans 16 amino acids. Germline lookup yields CDR1 LGHNA and CDR2 YSLEER. The chain's CDR3 is CASSQDLRGRIDTQYF. In nucleotides, the CDR3 is TGCGCCAGCAGCCAAGATCTCCGGGGGAGGATAGATACGCAGTATTTT.

This clonotype was detected only a few times. This chain connects TRBV20-1 to TRBJ2-7, with a tentative D call TRBD1 (5 bases). CDR3 length equals 14 residues. V was pared by 3 bases and J by 1 base, with 13 bases between. Per the germline V gene, CDR1 is DFQATT and CDR2 is SNEGSKA (reference sequence). CDR3 in amino acids: CSARSTVSSYEQYF. The CDR3 DNA sequence: TGCAGTGCTAGGTCGACAGTCTCATCCTACGAGCAGTACTTC.

V and J are TRBV5-1 and TRBJ2-1; 7 positions match TRBD2. The CDR3 sequence is 15 residues long. The V and J ends lost 0 bases and 7 bases, in that order; junction bases with no gene match: 7. Per the germline V gene, CDR1 is SGHRS and CDR2 is YFSETQ. DNA of the CDR3: TGCGCCAGCAGCTTGGGACTAGCCCAACTAAATGAGCAGTTCTTC. Amino acids: CASSLGLAQLNEQFF.

This clonotype was counted between two and nine times. V gene TRBV7-3 combines with J gene TRBJ2-3; weak D call: TRBD2 (6 bases). The germline V gene encodes CDR1 SGHTA and CDR2 FQGTGA. The CDR3 totals 15 residues. The V and J ends lost 5 bases and 4 bases respectively, with 16 bases between them. The CDR3 protein is CASSLTSNSADTQYF. CDR3 coding DNA: TGTGCCAGCAGCCTCACTAGCAATTCGGCAGATACGCAGTATTTT.

This clonotype has only a few counts. This chain uses TRBV29-1 with TRBJ2-7; 7 bases map to TRBD1. The CDR3 length is 11 residues. The J segment lost 8 bases and the V segment lost 8 bases, leaving 9 bases of the junction unmatched. Germline V gene data show CDR1 as SQVTM and CDR2 as ANQGSEA. Here the CDR3 DNA reads TGCAGCTCAGCGACAGGGATGAAGCAGTACTTC. Residues: CSSATGMKQYF.

This clonotype came up a few times. This chain connects TRBV15 to TRBJ2-1; perhaps D is TRBD1 or TRBD2 (5 bases each). The V gene's germline CDR1 is LNHNV and CDR2 YYDKDF (reference sequence). The CDR3 covers 16 residues. V was pared by 1 base and J by 4 bases, with 14 bases between. CDR3 amino acids: CATSRGGLARYNEQFF. CDR3 DNA: TGTGCCACCAGCAGAGGGGGGTTAGCGAGGTACAATGAGCAGTTCTTC. Looking up the rest from reference TRBV15 and TRBJ2-1 gives the full variable domain: DAMVIQNPRYQVTQFGKPVTLSCSQTLNHNVMYWYQQKSSQAPKLLFHYYDKDFNNEADTPDNFQSRRPNTSFCFLDIRSPGLGDTAMYLCATSRGGLARYNEQFFGPGTRLTVL.

Details on this clonotype: This clone may be a read error of a much larger clone one base away. The chain recombines TRBV27 with TRBJ2-5; unclear D gene. This CDR3 is built from 10 residues. CDR1 is MNHEY, CDR2 SMNVEV, per germline (reference sequence). Trimming pared 7 bases from V and 1 base from J, leaving 1 base between. Here the CDR3 reads CASTQETQYF. CDR3 DNA sequence: TGTGCCAGCACCCAAGAGACCCAGTACTTC.

CDR3 sequence: CSARWLNNEQYF. CDR3 bases: TGCAGTGCTAGGTGGCTAAACAATGAGCAGTACTTC. V is TRBV20-1 and J is TRBJ2-7, with D unresolved. This CDR3 has 12 residues. V dropped 3 bases and J dropped 7 bases, with 13 bases sitting between them. Germline V lookup: CDR1 DFQATT, CDR2 SNEGSKA (reference sequence).

This clonotype was recorded many times. The chain joins TRBV7-2 to TRBJ2-1, with D hard to call. CDR3 length: 14 residues. V was clipped by 0 bases and J by 5 bases, with 8 bases between them. The germline V gene has CDR1 SGHTA and CDR2 FQGNSA. The CDR3 DNA sequence: TGTGCCAGCAGCTTAGCCTCTGGTCACAATGAGCAGTTCTTC. Translation gives CASSLASGHNEQFF.

This clonotype was detected only a few times. The DNA for the CDR3 is TGTGCCAGCAGCTTAATGGGGGGACAGGGGATCTACGAGCAGTACTTC. Amino acids: CASSLMGGQGIYEQYF. J is TRBJ2-5 and V is TRBV7-9; TRBD1 matches 10 bases. The DNA end is a closer match to TRBJ2-7, so the J assignment may be wrong. The CDR3 length is 16 residues. Germline V gives CDR1 SEHNR, CDR2 FQNEAQ (reference sequence).

This clonotype was seen only a few times. J is TRBJ2-3 and V is TRBV7-9; TRBD2 agrees at 11 bases. V was clipped by 6 bases and J by 7 bases; unmatched bases: 12. The CDR3 contains 16 residues. Germline V gives CDR1 SEHNR, CDR2 FQNEAQ (reference sequence). This CDR3 reads CASRGTSGGSTYTQYF. CDR3 in DNA: TGTGCCAGCAGGGGAACTAGCGGGGGATCCACTTATACGCAGTATTTT.

Concerning this clonotype itself: One junction end does not reproduce the germline sequence, and a read error may be involved. The genes are TRBV15 and TRBJ1-2; no clear D. The CDR3 runs to 14 residues. The V gene's germline CDR1 is LNHNV and CDR2 YYDKDF (reference sequence). The CDR3 nucleotides read TGTGCCACCAGCCTCCAAGTCGGTTTGAGTGGCTGCACCTTC. As protein: CATSLQVGLSGCTF.

The V and J genes are TRBV7-2 and TRBJ2-1; TRBD2 agrees at 13 bases. CDR1 SGHTA and CDR2 FQGNSA come from the germline V gene. J lost 6 bases, V lost 6 bases, and 5 bases had no gene match. The CDR3 runs to 15 residues. In DNA form, the CDR3 reads TGTGCCAGCAGGATCGGACTAGCGGGAGTCAATGAGCAGTTCTTC. It yields the protein CASRIGLAGVNEQFF.

The chain has TRBV5-1 and TRBJ2-1; D is ambiguous. Germline CDR1 SGHRS, CDR2 YFSETQ. The length of the CDR3 is 15 residues. V was trimmed by 3 bases and J by 0 bases, leaving 10 bases between them. Here the CDR3 DNA reads TGCGCCAGCAGCTGGCTAGGGATCTCCTACAATGAGCAGTTCTTC. Its protein product is CASSWLGISYNEQFF.

The CDR3 DNA reads as TGTGCCAGCAGCCACAGTCGTGCGGCGGGAAGCAGCACAGATACGCAGTATTTT. Protein product: CASSHSRAAGSSTDTQYF. This chain links TRBV9 with TRBJ2-3, with D perhaps matching TRBD2 (6 bases). The germline CDR1 and CDR2 sequences are SGDLS and YYNGEE. The CDR3 has 18 amino acids. Deletions cut 4 bases from V and 0 bases from J, with 21 bases between.

The chain joins TRBV20-1 to TRBJ2-2; 8 bases align to TRBD1. V shed 6 bases, J shed 0 bases, and the junction held 6 bases outside the gene matches. The CDR3 extends over 15 amino acids. Germline CDR1 and CDR2: DFQATT and SNEGSKA (reference sequence). The DNA of the CDR3 is TGCAGTGCCGCCTCAGGGGGCTCGAACACCGGGGAGCTGTTTTTT. This translates into CSAASGGSNTGELFF.

V and J are TRBV2 and TRBJ1-2; possible D gene TRBD1, 6 bases. The CDR3 consists of 13 residues. The V and J ends lost 3 bases and 8 bases respectively, with 13 bases between them. Per the germline V gene, CDR1 is SNHLY and CDR2 is FYNNEI. As DNA, the CDR3 is TGTGCCAGCAGTGATGGTGGGGGGCTCGGCTACACCTTC. Translating it yields CASSDGGGLGYTF.

This clonotype was found a few times. This rearrangement joins TRBV4-3 to TRBJ2-3; perhaps TRBD2 as D (5 bases). Germline assignment: CDR1 LGHNA and CDR2 YSLEER. The CDR3 is 18 residues long. Trimming took 3 bases from V and 4 from J, leaving 23 bases between them. The CDR3 DNA reads as TGCGCCAGCAGCCACGAGGCTAGCTTGGCAGGCCGGGCAGATACGCAGTATTTT. Translation gives CASSHEASLAGRADTQYF.

The chain combines TRBV27 with TRBJ2-7, with unresolved D. Trimming removed 4 bases from V and 6 bases from J, with 10 bases in between. Germline V lookup: CDR1 MNHEY, CDR2 SMNVEV (reference sequence). This CDR3 is 12 amino acids long. CDR3 sequence reads: CASSSQSSEQYF. The CDR3 DNA reads as TGTGCCAGCAGTTCGCAATCCAGCGAGCAGTACTTC.

The genes are TRBV2 and TRBJ2-7; D not resolved. There are 13 residues in the CDR3. V was trimmed by 5 bases and J by 2 bases, leaving 10 bases between them. Germline V lookup: CDR1 SNHLY, CDR2 FYNNEI. As DNA, the CDR3 is TGTGCCAGCAGTCCCGAAAGGCCCTACGAGCAGTACTTC. Translation gives CASSPERPYEQYF.

This chain uses TRBV4-3 with TRBJ2-1; perhaps TRBD1 as D (6 bases). CDR1 and CDR2 from the germline V gene are LGHNA and YSLEER. This CDR3 has 14 amino acids. The V end lost 1 base, the J end lost 10 bases, and 14 bases lay between the germline ends. CDR3 amino acids: CASSQGLRGREQFF. The DNA for the CDR3 is TGCGCCAGCAGCCAAGGGCTCAGGGGCCGCGAGCAGTTCTTC.

This clonotype was detected once. The rearrangement joins TRBV27 to TRBJ2-5, with TRBD1 as a possible D gene (6 bases). With the DNA end fitting TRBJ2-7 better, the J assignment may be wrong. CDR3 size: 12 residues. The germline gives CDR1 MNHEY, CDR2 SMNVEV (reference sequence). CDR3 DNA: TGTGCCAGCAGATTTTTGGGGGCCGAGCAGTACTTC. Translating gives CASRFLGAEQYF.